These 27 T cell receptor beta chains were sequenced from one sample in a study of beta chain features in type 1 diabetes. Study-level findings and limits: Moderate but significant shortening of TCRB CDR3s was recorded in all four CD4+ subsets from Type 1 diabetes patients.

These receptors are not linked to any known antigen. Expressed TCRB transcripts were sequenced, since all the RNA that had been isolated was reverse transcribed. TCRdb keeps only in-frame clones here, not all; method: immunoSEQ multiplex PCR. The table shows about 160,000 clones, with 6.5% to 8.5% occurring only once. The sample comprised central memory CD4+ T cells from blood. The receptors were sampled from a woman younger than 35 with type 1 diabetes.

This clone was seen a few times. The rearrangement links TRBV2 to TRBJ2-3, with 9 bases fitting TRBD2. The CDR3 loop spans 14 amino acids. Germline trimming cut 10 bases from V and 3 bases from J; bases unmatched to any gene: 8. Germline V gives CDR1 SNHLY, CDR2 FYNNEI. The DNA for the CDR3 is TGTGCCACCAAGAGAGCGGGGGGTACAGATACGCAGTATTTT. Translating it yields CATKRAGGTDTQYF.

This chain connects TRBV11-3 to TRBJ1-1, with 8 bases identical to TRBD1. CDR3 length: 15 residues. Losses at the gene ends were 5 bases for V and 3 bases for J; bases not matched to a gene: 8. Germline lookup yields CDR1 SGHNT and CDR2 YENEEA. CDR3 in DNA: TGTGCCAGCAGCCTACGCAGGGGGCGGTACACTGAAGCTTTCTTT. Translation: CASSLRRGRYTEAFF.

The rearrangement uses TRBV11-2 and TRBJ1-6; TRBD1 aligns across 7 bases. From germline, CDR1 is SGHAT and CDR2 FQNNGV. The CDR3 spans 15 residues. Germline trimming cut 2 bases from V and 10 bases from J; bases unmatched to any gene: 8. As DNA, the CDR3 is TGTGCCAGCAGCTTAAGGCGACAGGGTAACTCACCCCTCCACTTT. Amino acid sequence: CASSLRRQGNSPLHF.

This clone has only a few counts. The V call is TRBV29-1, the J call TRBJ2-7, with 7 positions matching TRBD2. The CDR3 spans 13 residues. Trimming cost V 6 bases and J 7 bases; bases outside gene matches: 12. From germline, CDR1 is SQVTM and CDR2 ANQGSEA. The CDR3 spells CSVAQRGQREQYF. CDR3 in DNA: TGCAGCGTGGCCCAGCGGGGCCAACGGGAGCAGTACTTC.

This clone was observed a handful of times. This chain connects TRBV11-2 to TRBJ2-1; a possible D gene is TRBD1 (6 bases). The CDR3 is 15 residues long. Trimming cost V 5 bases and J 7 bases, with 18 bases left between them. CDR1 and CDR2 from the germline V gene are SGHAT and FQNNGV. CDR3 residues: CASSPSGYRENEQFF. The CDR3 coding sequence is TGTGCCAGCAGCCCAAGTGGGTACAGGGAGAATGAGCAGTTCTTC.

This clone has a handful of counts. V gene TRBV18 combines with J gene TRBJ1-5; weak D call: TRBD1 (6 bases). The ends were cut back, 6 bases at V and 1 base at J, with 13 bases in the middle. Germline CDR1 is KGHSH and CDR2 is LQKENI. The CDR3 is 15 amino acids. CDR3 sequence reads: CASSLRGISNQPQHF. Here the CDR3 DNA reads TGTGCCAGCTCCCTAAGGGGGATAAGCAATCAGCCCCAGCATTTT.

This clone appeared a few times. The chain carries TRBV7-2 and TRBJ2-7, with TRBD1 matching 7 bases. J lost 2 bases, V lost 5 bases, and 9 bases had no gene match. From germline, CDR1 is SGHTA and CDR2 FQGNSA. The length of the CDR3 is 15 residues. The CDR3 region has the DNA TGTGCCAGCAGCCCAGGGGGATGGGTGGCCTACGAGCAGTACTTC. Its protein is CASSPGGWVAYEQYF.

This chain uses TRBV11-1 with TRBJ2-1; D is uncertain. The CDR3 consists of 14 residues. Germline V gene lookup returns CDR1 SGHAT and CDR2 FQDESV (reference sequence). Trimming pared 5 bases from V and 0 bases from J, leaving 8 bases between. The CDR3 bases are TGTGCCAGCAGCCCCACGGGCTCCTACAATGAGCAGTTCTTC. This translates into CASSPTGSYNEQFF.

In regard to this clone: The sample carries other DNA sequences with the same CDR3. The genes are TRBV28 and TRBJ1-1, with a possible D match to TRBD1 (5 bases). Trimming took off 4 bases at V and 4 bases at J, with 7 bases between the two ends. Germline CDR1 and CDR2: MDHEN and SYDVKM. The CDR3 spans 12 residues. The CDR3 DNA reads as TGTGCCAGCAGTTCAGGGTCCACTGAAGCTTTCTTT. It specifies CASSSGSTEAFF.

The chain couples TRBV28 to TRBJ2-7, with D perhaps matching TRBD1 (5 bases). Germline values: CDR1 MDHEN, CDR2 SYDVKM. Deletions cut 6 bases from V and 2 bases from J, with 11 bases between. This CDR3 has 13 amino acids. As DNA, the CDR3 is TGTGCCAGCAGGAAGACAGTGACCTACGAGCAGTACTTC. This codes for CASRKTVTYEQYF.

This sequence joins TRBV28 and TRBJ2-3; 9 nucleotides agree with TRBD2. Per the germline V gene, CDR1 is MDHEN and CDR2 is SYDVKM. The J segment lost 2 bases and the V segment lost 5 bases, leaving 11 bases of the junction unmatched. The CDR3 consists of 17 residues. The CDR3 DNA reads TGTGCCAGCAGTCCCCCCGGACTAGCGAGCTACACAGATACGCAGTATTTT. Encoded protein: CASSPPGLASYTDTQYF.

The chain carries TRBV29-1 and TRBJ1-2, with unresolved D. The V end lost 3 bases, the J end lost 8 bases, and 16 bases lay between the germline ends. CDR3 length: 13 residues. The V gene's germline CDR1 is SQVTM and CDR2 ANQGSEA. The CDR3 protein is CSVENTVLSGYTF. The CDR3 DNA follows: TGCAGCGTTGAGAATACGGTGCTATCAGGCTACACCTTC.

The V gene is TRBV29-1, the J gene TRBJ2-7; 8 bases line up with TRBD1. The germline CDR1 and CDR2 sequences are SQVTM and ANQGSEA. V was clipped by 4 bases and J by 2 bases; unmatched bases: 4. The CDR3 runs to 13 residues. The CDR3: CSVVLDRAYEQYF. The CDR3 DNA reads TGCAGCGTTGTTTTGGACAGGGCCTACGAGCAGTACTTC.

This clone was found many times. The chain links TRBV14 to TRBJ2-3; D is unclear. Germline values: CDR1 SGHDN, CDR2 FVKESK. With 6 bases removed from V and 7 bases from J, the gap between germline ends came to 14 bases. The CDR3 extends over 13 amino acids. The CDR3 DNA reads TGTGCCAGCAGTCCCCCTGGGCGTAATACGCAGTATTTT. Its translation is CASSPPGRNTQYF.

The chain uses TRBV7-9 and TRBJ1-5; D may be TRBD1 (5 bases). Trimming stripped 1 base from V and 5 bases from J, with 12 bases between. The CDR3 loop spans 15 amino acids. In germline, CDR1 is SEHNR, CDR2 FQNEAQ (reference sequence). The CDR3 DNA reads TGTGCCAGCAGCTTAGGTGCAGGGCAGGATCAGCCCCAGCATTTT. This encodes CASSLGAGQDQPQHF.

This clone was picked up many times. The V and J genes are TRBV2 and TRBJ2-1; 9 positions match TRBD1. The V gene end was trimmed by 6 bases and the J gene end by 5 bases; junction bases not matched to a gene: 2. CDR3 length: 13 residues. CDR1 and CDR2 (germline): SNHLY, FYNNEI. The chain's CDR3 is CASRGTGNNEQFF. The CDR3, as DNA: TGTGCCAGCAGGGGGACAGGGAACAATGAGCAGTTCTTC.

There are a few counts of this clone. The J gene is TRBJ2-1, the V gene TRBV19; D is undetermined. Deletions cut 6 bases from V and 9 bases from J, with 15 bases between. This CDR3 comprises 13 residues. Germline lookup yields CDR1 LNHDA and CDR2 SQIVND (reference sequence). The CDR3 region is CASRISPYGEQFF. Here the CDR3 DNA reads TGTGCCAGTAGGATAAGCCCGTATGGTGAGCAGTTCTTC. Complete variable domain (other parts from reference TRBV19 and TRBJ2-1): DGGITQSPKYLFRKEGQNVTLSCEQNLNHDAMYWYRQDPGQGLRLIYYSQIVNDFQKGDIAEGYSVSREKKESFPLTVTSAQKNPTAFYLCASRISPYGEQFFGPGTRLTVL.

This clone was found a few times. The V and J genes are TRBV27 and TRBJ2-1; 7 bases match TRBD1. This CDR3 contains 16 residues. The J segment lost 4 bases and the V segment lost 5 bases, leaving 11 bases of the junction unmatched. CDR1 MNHEY and CDR2 SMNVEV come from the germline V gene (reference sequence). CDR3 sequence: CASSASTGLAYNEQFF. CDR3 DNA sequence: TGTGCCAGCAGTGCATCGACAGGGCTGGCATACAATGAGCAGTTCTTC.

This rearrangement joins TRBV4-3 to TRBJ2-3; TRBD1 might be the D (5 bases). V was pared by 4 bases and J by 1 base, with 15 bases between. The CDR3 contains 16 residues. Germline-derived CDR1 and CDR2 are LGHNA and YSLEER. In nucleotides, the CDR3 is TGCGCCAGCAGCCGAGACGCAGGGATGGGCACAGATACGCAGTATTTT. It yields the protein CASSRDAGMGTDTQYF.

The chain links TRBV4-2 to TRBJ1-2; 10 nucleotides line up with TRBD1. The CDR3 extends over 15 amino acids. V lost 3 bases and J lost 9; bases outside the gene matches: 10. Germline CDR1 reads LGHNA; CDR2 reads YNFKEQ. CDR3 DNA: TGTGCCAGCAGCCAGCCCGCCGGGACAGGGGAAAGCTACACCTTC. Translation: CASSQPAGTGESYTF.

The chain employs TRBV28 and TRBJ2-2; TRBD2 might be the D (5 bases). From germline, CDR1 is MDHEN and CDR2 SYDVKM. Between the trimmed V and J ends, which lost 5 bases and 6 bases, there was a span of 13 bases. There are 14 residues in the CDR3. The CDR3 DNA is TGTGCCAGCAGTCAGAAACTAGAGTCCGGGGAGCTGTTTTTT. It yields the protein CASSQKLESGELFF.

This clone was counted a few times. The rearrangement joins TRBV27 to TRBJ2-7, with 9 bases that match TRBD1. This CDR3 contains 14 residues. Trimming took 5 bases from V and 6 from J; bases not matched to a gene: 8. CDR1 MNHEY and CDR2 SMNVEV come from the germline V gene (reference sequence). CDR3 amino acids: CASSPTPTGGEQYF. CDR3 bases: TGTGCCAGCAGTCCCACTCCGACAGGGGGCGAGCAGTACTTC.

This clone has more than one count but fewer than ten. At the DNA level, this CDR3 is encoded by other sequences in the same sample as well. The V and J genes are TRBV5-4 and TRBJ2-5; 10 positions agree with TRBD1. Trimming cost V 3 bases and J 5 bases; bases outside gene matches: 4. This CDR3 region has 14 residues. The germline V gene has CDR1 SGHNT and CDR2 YYREEE (reference sequence). As DNA, the CDR3 is TGTGCCAGCAGCTCGACAGGGGGCGGCGAGACCCAGTACTTC. Translating it yields CASSSTGGGETQYF.

This clone was detected only a few times. The J gene is TRBJ1-4, the V gene TRBV7-9; 10 nucleotides align to TRBD1. Looked up from germline, CDR1 is SEHNR and CDR2 is FQNEAQ (reference sequence). With 4 bases clipped from V and 4 bases from J, the junction kept 0 bases outside the gene matches. The CDR3 length is 14 residues. CDR3 coding DNA: TGTGCCAGCAGCTGGACAGGGGGTAATGAAAAACTGTTTTTT. This encodes CASSWTGGNEKLFF.

The chain has TRBV18 and TRBJ2-1; TRBD2 matches at 10 bases. The CDR3 contains 14 residues. V dropped 5 bases and J dropped 8; count of bases not matched to a gene: 6. Germline assignment: CDR1 KGHSH and CDR2 LQKENI. This CDR3 reads CASSFQREGDEQFF. CDR3 nucleotides: TGTGCCAGCTCATTTCAGCGGGAGGGGGATGAGCAGTTCTTC.

This clone was observed a handful of times. The CDR3 spells CASSLVLSGTGELFF. CDR3 coding DNA: TGTGCCAGCAGCTTAGTCCTTTCGGGCACCGGGGAGCTGTTTTTT. J is TRBJ2-2 and V is TRBV11-2; D unresolved. Trimming left V 1 base short and J 4 bases short, with 10 bases between. The CDR3 is 15 residues long. Looked up from germline, CDR1 is SGHAT and CDR2 is FQNNGV.

This clone turned up a few times. The gene calls are TRBV6-6 and TRBJ2-1; TRBD2 aligns across 7 bases. The V gene end was trimmed by 8 bases and the J gene end by 0 bases; junction bases not matched to a gene: 10. The CDR3 is 16 residues long. The germline V gene has CDR1 MNHNY and CDR2 SVGAGI (reference sequence). CDR3 coding DNA: TGTGCCAGCGGCCAAAGGAGCGGGGACTCCTACAATGAGCAGTTCTTC. Protein product: CASGQRSGDSYNEQFF.